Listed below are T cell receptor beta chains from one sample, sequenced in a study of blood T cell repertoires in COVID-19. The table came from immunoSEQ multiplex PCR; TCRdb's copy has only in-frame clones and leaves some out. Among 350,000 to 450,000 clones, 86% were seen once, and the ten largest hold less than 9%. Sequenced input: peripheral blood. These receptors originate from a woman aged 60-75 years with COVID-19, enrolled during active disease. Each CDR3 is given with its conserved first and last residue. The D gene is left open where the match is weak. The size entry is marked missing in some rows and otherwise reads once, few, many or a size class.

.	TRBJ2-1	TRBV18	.	CASSPRGRGSSYNEQFF	TGTGCCAGCTCACCTCGGGGGCGCGGGAGCTCCTACAATGAGCAGTTCTTC
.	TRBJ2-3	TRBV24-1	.	CATSGSGITDTQYF	TGTGCCACCAGTGGTAGCGGTATCACAGATACGCAGTATTTT
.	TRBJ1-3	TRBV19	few	CASSNIYQTGNTIYF	TGTGCCAGTAGTAATATCTATCAAACTGGAAACACCATATATTTT
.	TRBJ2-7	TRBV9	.	CASSERAGVGDEQYF	TGTGCCAGCAGCGAGAGGGCAGGGGTGGGCGACGAGCAGTACTTC
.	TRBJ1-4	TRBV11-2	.	CASSPGTLAATNEKLFF	TGTGCCAGCAGCCCAGGGACTCTCGCTGCAACTAATGAAAAACTGTTTTTT
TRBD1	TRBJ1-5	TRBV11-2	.	CASSLYRGAGQPQHF	TGTGCCAGCAGCTTATACAGGGGGGCGGGTCAGCCCCAGCATTTT
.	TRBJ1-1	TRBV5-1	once	CASSSTVGTEAFF	TGCGCCAGCAGCTCGACAGTAGGCACTGAAGCTTTCTTT
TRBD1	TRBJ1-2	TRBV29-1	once	CSGDTQGMGGYTF	TGCAGCGGGGACACACAGGGGATGGGGGGCTACACCTTC
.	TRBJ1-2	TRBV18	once	CASSPPNSGSAYGYTF	TGTGCCAGCTCACCACCGAACTCAGGGTCGGCTTATGGCTACACCTTC
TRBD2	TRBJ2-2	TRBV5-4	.	CASSSGGRTGELFF	TGTGCCAGCAGCTCGGGGGGGCGGACCGGGGAGCTGTTTTTT
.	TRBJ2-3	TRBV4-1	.	CASSQDQSPSGTDTQYF	TGCGCCAGCAGCCAAGATCAATCGCCTAGCGGCACAGATACGCAGTATTTT
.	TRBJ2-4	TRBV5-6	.	CASSLYRGAGEAKNIQYF	TGTGCCAGCAGCTTATATCGGGGGGCCGGGGAAGCCAAAAACATTCAGTACTTC
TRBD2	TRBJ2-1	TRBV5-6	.	CASSSYPGVGLAGYNEQFF	TGTGCCAGCAGCTCCTACCCTGGCGTGGGACTAGCGGGGTACAATGAGCAGTTCTTC
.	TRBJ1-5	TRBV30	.	CAWNRGSNQPQHF	TGTGCCTGGAACCGGGGAAGCAATCAGCCCCAGCATTTT
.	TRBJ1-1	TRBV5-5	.	CASSLAPGQGAFF	TGTGCCAGCAGCTTGGCCCCCGGCCAGGGGGCTTTCTTT
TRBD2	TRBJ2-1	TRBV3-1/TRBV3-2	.	CASSQDPVSGGYNEQFF	TGTGCCAGCAGCCAAGATCCCGTTAGCGGGGGTTACAATGAGCAGTTCTTC
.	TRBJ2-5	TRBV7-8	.	CASSYLTYQETQYF	TGTGCCAGCAGCTACCTAACGTACCAAGAGACCCAGTACTTC
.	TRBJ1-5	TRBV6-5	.	CASSYSRGFNQPQHF	TGTGCCAGCAGTTACTCGCGAGGCTTCAATCAGCCCCAGCATTTT
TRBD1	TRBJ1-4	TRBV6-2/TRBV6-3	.	CASSSGQGREKLFF	TGTGCCAGCAGCTCGGGACAGGGGCGAGAAAAACTGTTTTTT
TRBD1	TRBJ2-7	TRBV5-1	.	CASSAGQGGYEQYF	TGCGCCAGCAGCGCAGGACAGGGGGGGTACGAGCAGTACTTC
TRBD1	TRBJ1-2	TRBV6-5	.	CASSYRQGGQGYTF	TGTGCCAGCAGTTACAGACAGGGCGGGCAAGGCTACACCTTC
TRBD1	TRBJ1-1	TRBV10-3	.	CAIRGTGDFEAFF	TGTGCCATCAGAGGGACAGGGGACTTCGAAGCTTTCTTT
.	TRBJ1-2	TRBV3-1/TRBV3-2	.	CASSQAFGYTF	TGTGCCAGCAGCCAAGCCTTTGGCTACACCTTC
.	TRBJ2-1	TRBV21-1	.	CARRTGTGDEDNEQFF	TGTGCCAGACGGACCGGGACAGGGGACGAAGACAATGAGCAGTTCTTC
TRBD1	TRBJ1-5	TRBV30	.	CAWKPPGQRDQPQHF	TGTGCCTGGAAGCCACCGGGACAGAGAGATCAGCCCCAGCATTTT
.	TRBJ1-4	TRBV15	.	CATSTGGTVEKLFF	TGTGCCACCAGCACCGGGGGGACGGTTGAAAAACTGTTTTTT
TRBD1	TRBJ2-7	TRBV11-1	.	CASSLNGQVNYEQYF	TGTGCCAGCAGCCTTAATGGACAGGTTAACTACGAGCAGTACTTC
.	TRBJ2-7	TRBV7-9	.	CASSLGSGF	TGTGCCAGCAGCTTAGGCAGCGGATTC
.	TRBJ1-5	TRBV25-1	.	CASTPGGTQPQHF	TGTGCCAGCACCCCGGGGGGTACTCAGCCCCAGCATTTT
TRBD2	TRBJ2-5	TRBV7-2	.	CASSLTDSGGGETQYF	TGTGCCAGCAGCTTAACGGATAGCGGGGGTGGGGAGACCCAGTACTTC
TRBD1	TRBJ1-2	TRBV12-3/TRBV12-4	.	CASTIQGVVGYTF	TGTGCCAGCACCATACAGGGGGTAGTTGGCTACACCTTC
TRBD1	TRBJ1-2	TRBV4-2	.	CASSQDFTGDYGYTF	TGTGCCAGCAGCCAAGATTTTACAGGGGACTATGGCTACACCTTC
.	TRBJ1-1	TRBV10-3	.	CAIKAEYTEAFF	TGTGCCATCAAGGCGGAATACACTGAAGCTTTCTTT
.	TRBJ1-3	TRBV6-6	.	CASSYSRTASGNTIYF	TGTGCCAGCAGTTACTCGAGGACAGCCTCTGGAAACACCATATATTTT
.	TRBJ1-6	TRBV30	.	CAWSVLSRGFNSPLHF	TGTGCCTGGAGTGTCTTATCTCGCGGGTTCAATTCACCCCTCCACTTT
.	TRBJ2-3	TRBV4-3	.	CASSPNPGTDTQYF	TGCGCCAGCAGCCCGAACCCAGGGACAGATACGCAGTATTTT
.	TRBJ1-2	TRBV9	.	CASSVVGADGYTF	TGTGCCAGCAGCGTAGTAGGGGCCGACGGCTACACCTTC
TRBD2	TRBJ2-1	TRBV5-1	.	CASSLRAIAGDEQFF	TGCGCCAGCAGCCTAAGGGCGATAGCGGGGGATGAGCAGTTCTTC
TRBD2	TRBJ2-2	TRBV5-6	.	CASSFRTSGGAWFTGELFF	TGTGCCAGCAGCTTCCGGACTAGCGGGGGGGCCTGGTTTACCGGGGAGCTGTTTTTT
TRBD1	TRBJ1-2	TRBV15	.	CATSRAMTGGKNYTF	TGTGCCACCAGCAGAGCAATGACAGGGGGCAAAAACTACACCTTC
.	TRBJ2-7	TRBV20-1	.	CSAPHGAEQYF	TGCAGTGCTCCACATGGGGCCGAGCAGTACTTC